This TCR beta chain came from a study of molecular identifiers for immune sequencing clone quantification. To note about this clonotype: The antigen is not known.

This CDR3 has 14 residues. The germline V gene encodes CDR1 ENHRY and CDR2 SYGVKD. Trimming shortened V by 0 bases and J by 6 bases, and 12 bases separated the two germline ends. From the PCR reads, TCRdb called clonotypes with MiXCR, one entry per CDR3 protein. Of about half a million distinct CDR3 sequences listed, about a fifth are singletons. Overall study results and limits: Should identical TCR molecules share a barcode, the sizes of highly expanded clones could be underestimated. Clones above 20 RNA copies contained over 98% of effector molecules and under 1% of naive molecules.

A CD8+CD4-CCR7+CD45RA+ gate was used to sort naive CD8 T cells. This chain connects TRBV10-3 to TRBJ2-7; maybe TRBD2 (6 bases). The sequence was collected from a human donor in good health. Some libraries in this study had Jurkat cell RNA spiked in. Specimen: naive CD8+ T cells from blood, with Jurkat cell RNA spiked in. The sample's subset: FACS-sorted CD8+CD4-CCR7+CD45RA+ naive T cells. The CDR3 DNA follows: TGTGCCATCAGTGAGTCGCGGGACCAGGGCGAGCAGTACTTC. Translation: CAISESRDQGEQYF.